Each of the 20 T cell receptor beta chains below was sequenced from the same sample in a study of blood T cells in healthy people across ages (dated by TCRdb to about 2015). Receptors were amplified or captured by 5' RACE. TCRdb names Illumina HiSeq 2500 as the instrument used. A second PCR of roughly 7 to 12 cycles was performed with a sample-barcoded 5' primer and a J-beta primer mix. TCRdb handled the public reads itself, with Q25 trimming in fastp and clone calling in MiXCR, and kept productive beta chains. Entries are consolidated by CDR3 protein sequence, retaining the most common genes and DNA. This sample gives 540,000 or so distinct CDR3 sequences in total; less than 25% of them show up just once. Together, the top ten hold 8.7% of the sample. The data also belong to a second study, concerning T cells of mothers and their children.

The sequencing input was blood. These receptors came from a boy younger than 18 in good health.

The chain combines TRBV12-3 or TRBV12-4 with TRBJ2-3; a possible D gene is TRBD2 (7 bases). Between the trimmed V and J ends, which lost 3 bases and 4 bases, there was a span of 14 bases. This CDR3 spans 15 amino acids. The CDR3 nucleotides read TGTGCCAGCAGTTTGGAAGGGGGGGCGTCAGATACGCAGTATTTT. This gives the protein CASSLEGGASDTQYF.

The genes are TRBV7-9 and TRBJ1-2; 10 positions match TRBD1. The CDR3 totals 17 residues. Germline V lookup: CDR1 SEHNR, CDR2 FQNEAQ (reference sequence). The J segment lost 1 base and the V segment lost 2 bases, leaving 7 bases of the junction unmatched. CDR3 nucleotide sequence: TGTGCCAGCAGCTTATTTCCGACAGGGGGCTTTAACTATGGCTACACCTTC. It yields the protein CASSLFPTGGFNYGYTF. The full variable domain, with the rest looked up from reference TRBV7-9 and TRBJ1-2, is DTGVSQNPRHKITKRGQNVTFRCDPISEHNRLYWYRQTLGQGPEFLTYFQNEAQLEKSRLLSDRFSAERPKGSFSTLEIQRTEQGDSAMYLCASSLFPTGGFNYGYTFGSGTRLTVV.

The CDR3 DNA follows: TGTGCCAGTAGCCTCGGGCTTGGGAACTATGGCTACACCTTC. Translating gives CASSLGLGNYGYTF. J is TRBJ1-2 and V is TRBV7-2, with D unclear. Trimming took off 9 bases at V and 2 bases at J, with 16 bases between the two ends. CDR3 length: 14 residues. Germline CDR1 is SGHTA and CDR2 is FQGNSA. The full variable domain, its missing parts supplied by reference TRBV7-2 and TRBJ1-2, is GAGVSQSPSNKVTEKGKDVELRCDPISGHTALYWYRQSLGQGLEFLIYFQGNSAPDKSGLPSDRFSAERTGGSVSTLTIQRTQQEDSAVYLCASSLGLGNYGYTFGSGTRLTVV.

This clonotype showed up many times. This sequence joins TRBV28 and TRBJ2-2, with 15 positions matching TRBD2. V lost 3 bases, J lost 2 bases, and 4 bases stayed unmatched. The germline V gene encodes CDR1 MDHEN and CDR2 SYDVKM. The CDR3 is 18 amino acids. CDR3: CASSFRTSGRANTGELFF. The CDR3 DNA is TGTGCCAGCAGTTTCCGGACTAGCGGGAGGGCCAACACCGGGGAGCTGTTTTTT.

This clonotype turned up a few times. V usage is TRBV24-1 and J usage is TRBJ2-7, with 12 bases aligning to TRBD2. The ends lost 1 base at V and 3 bases at J; junction bases unmatched: 3. The CDR3 has 16 residues. CDR1 is KGHDR and CDR2 is SFDVKD in the germline V gene. The CDR3 coding sequence is TGTGCCACCAGTGATTTTACTAGCGGGGGGTTCTACGAGCAGTACTTC. This encodes CATSDFTSGGFYEQYF.

The chain couples TRBV3-1 to TRBJ2-7; the D gene is possibly TRBD2 (6 bases). With 1 base removed from V and 7 bases from J, the gap between germline ends came to 20 bases. This CDR3 has 16 residues. Per germline, CDR1 LGHDT and CDR2 YNNKEL (reference sequence). DNA of the CDR3: TGTGCCAGCAGCCAAGCGCGCCTTAAATTCGGAGGGGAGCAGTACTTC. Its translation is CASSQARLKFGGEQYF.

V is TRBV18 and J is TRBJ1-6; 11 positions agree with TRBD1. Germline assignment: CDR1 KGHSH and CDR2 LQKENI. The CDR3 covers 16 residues. The V segment lost 3 bases and the J segment 7 bases; nucleotides outside the gene matches: 5. This CDR3 reads CASSPGTGGTNSPLHF. CDR3 nucleotides: TGTGCCAGCTCACCTGGGACAGGGGGTACGAATTCACCCCTCCACTTT.

As concerns this clonotype: A read error may account for a junction end that differs from germline. The genes are TRBV20-1 and TRBJ2-5; 9 bases line up with TRBD2. CDR1 and CDR2 (germline): DFQATT, SNEGSKA (reference sequence). CDR3 length equals 15 residues. CDR3 sequence reads: CSARLAEEYQEAQYF. The CDR3 nucleotides are TGCAGTGCCCGACTAGCGGAGGAGTACCAAGAGGCCCAGTACTTC.

As regards this clonotype: This may be a read error, as it is one base from a much larger clone. The V and J genes are TRBV20-1 and TRBJ2-2, with D possibly TRBD1 on 6 matching bases. The CDR3 totals 14 residues. V lost 6 bases to trimming and J lost 3 bases, with 14 bases between them. Germline V gene lookup returns CDR1 DFQATT and CDR2 SNEGSKA (reference sequence). CDR3: CSATRQAHTGELFF. Written as DNA, the CDR3 is TGCAGTGCAACCAGACAGGCACACACCGGGGAGCTGTTTTTT.

This clonotype appeared a few times. The genes are TRBV7-9 and TRBJ2-1; D ambiguous. Trimming took 2 bases from V and 13 from J, leaving 12 bases between them. CDR3 size: 12 residues. Germline CDR1 SEHNR, CDR2 FQNEAQ (reference sequence). CDR3 DNA sequence: TGTGCCAGCAGCTTATTGACGGGCCGACAGTTCTTC. Translating it yields CASSLLTGRQFF.

This clonotype was seen only a few times. This chain connects TRBV20-1 to TRBJ2-5; D gene unclear. CDR3 size: 14 residues. The germline V gene has CDR1 DFQATT and CDR2 SNEGSKA (reference sequence). The V end was cut by 0 bases, the J end by 1 base, with 9 bases between. CDR3 sequence (DNA): TGCAGTGCTAGAGATTCCCCAGGCCAAGAGACCCAGTACTTC. It yields the protein CSARDSPGQETQYF.

This clonotype has just a few counts. The genes are TRBV12-5 and TRBJ2-1; D may match TRBD1 or TRBD2 (5 bases each). Germline values: CDR1 LGHNT, CDR2 FRNRAP. V was trimmed by 0 bases and J by 0 bases, leaving 12 bases between them. This CDR3 comprises 17 residues. The CDR3 DNA sequence: TGTGCTAGTGGTTTGGTAAGCACTGGGGGCTCCTACAATGAGCAGTTCTTC. As protein: CASGLVSTGGSYNEQFF.

This clonotype was seen more than once but under ten times. The CDR3 sequence is CSATPGLAELAKNIQYF. The CDR3, as DNA: TGCAGTGCAACGCCGGGACTAGCGGAACTAGCCAAAAACATTCAGTACTTC. The chain carries TRBV20-1 and TRBJ2-4; 11 nucleotides line up with TRBD2. There are 17 residues in the CDR3. Germline V gives CDR1 DFQATT, CDR2 SNEGSKA (reference sequence). V lost 6 bases to trimming and J lost 0 bases; unmatched junction nucleotides: 10.

This clonotype occurred a few times. This sequence joins TRBV20-1 and TRBJ2-3; D uncertain. The CDR3 runs 13 residues. Trimming took 1 base from V and 4 from J, leaving 9 bases between them. Germline CDR1 reads DFQATT; CDR2 reads SNEGSKA (reference sequence). The CDR3 bases are TGCAGTGCTAGAGGTCGAGTACCAGATACGCAGTATTTT. It translates to CSARGRVPDTQYF.

V usage is TRBV4-3 and J usage is TRBJ2-2; 8 bases agree with TRBD2. The CDR3 length is 16 residues. Losses at the gene ends were 0 bases for V and 1 base for J; bases not matched to a gene: 1. CDR1 and CDR2 (germline): LGHNA, YSLEER. For the CDR3, the DNA is TGCGCCAGCAGCCAAGACAGCGGGAGGAACACCGGGGAGCTGTTTTTT. Translated: CASSQDSGRNTGELFF.

The chain combines TRBV27 with TRBJ1-2; no reliable D call. Germline CDR1 and CDR2: MNHEY and SMNVEV (reference sequence). Trimming took off 8 bases at V and 7 bases at J, with 14 bases between the two ends. The CDR3 loop spans 12 amino acids. The CDR3 region has the DNA TGTGCCAGCGGGGTTGTTCCTTCTGGCTACACCTTC. It yields the protein CASGVVPSGYTF.

The rearrangement joins TRBV28 to TRBJ1-5, with D possibly matching TRBD1 (5 bases). The CDR3 runs 15 residues. CDR1 and CDR2 from the germline V gene are MDHEN and SYDVKM. Trimming cost V 2 bases and J 6 bases, with 14 bases left between them. CDR3 in DNA: TGTGCCAGCAGTTTAAATGCCCTAGGGGTTCAGCCCCAGCATTTT. Amino acids: CASSLNALGVQPQHF.

The V and J genes are TRBV11-3 and TRBJ2-1; D may be TRBD2 (5 bases). Germline V gene lookup returns CDR1 SGHNT and CDR2 YENEEA. This CDR3 comprises 14 residues. The V end was cut by 3 bases, the J end by 7 bases, with 13 bases between. CDR3 nucleotide sequence: TGTGCCAGCAGCTTTATGGGAGAAGGAAATGAGCAGTTCTTC. Its protein is CASSFMGEGNEQFF.

The chain recombines TRBV2 with TRBJ1-3, with D perhaps matching TRBD1 (6 bases). The CDR3 spans 14 residues. Trimming left V 9 bases short and J 2 bases short, with 14 bases between. Germline loops: CDR1 SNHLY, CDR2 FYNNEI. CDR3 in DNA: TGTGCCAGTGAACAGGGATTAGCTGGAAACACCATATATTTT. Its translation is CASEQGLAGNTIYF.

The table lists this clonotype with many counts. The chain has TRBV5-6 and TRBJ2-1; 12 bases line up with TRBD2. The CDR3 is made up of 16 amino acids. V shed 4 bases and J 9 bases; nucleotides not matched to a gene: 11. CDR1 SGHDT and CDR2 YYEEEE come from the germline V gene. CDR3 protein: CASSLGLAGMGPEQFF. For the CDR3, the DNA is TGTGCCAGCAGCCTCGGACTAGCGGGAATGGGGCCTGAGCAGTTCTTC.